Each of the 2 T cell receptor beta chains below was sequenced from the same sample in a study of beta chain features in type 1 diabetes. As every portion of the isolated RNA was reverse transcribed, the sequencing read expressed TCRB transcripts. The table came from immunoSEQ multiplex PCR; TCRdb's copy has only in-frame clones and leaves some out. The data contain approximately 150,000 clones, around 13% of them singletons. Study observations and caveats: There was a moderate but significant shortening of TCRB CDR3s in all four CD4+ subsets of Type 1 diabetes patients.

Their specific antigens are unknown. Sample: central memory CD4+ T cells from blood. These receptor sequences come from a young man with type 1 diabetes.

The chain couples TRBV7-7 to TRBJ2-1; 8 nucleotides align to TRBD2. V lost 5 bases and J lost 2; bases outside the gene matches: 8. Germline V CDR1 and CDR2: SSHAT, FNYEAQ (reference sequence). The CDR3 runs 16 residues. This chain's CDR3 is CASSPLGRGAYNEQFF. The CDR3 DNA is TGTGCCAGCAGCCCACTCGGGCGGGGGGCCTACAATGAGCAGTTCTTC.

This clone was seen a handful of times. The V call is TRBV25-1, the J call TRBJ1-6; D remains unclear. V shed 1 base and J shed 6 bases, with 7 bases lying between them. The CDR3 has 14 residues. Germline V CDR1 and CDR2: MGHDK, SYGVNS. CDR3 amino acids: CASSELGSNSPLHF. The CDR3 DNA is TGTGCCAGCAGTGAATTGGGGTCTAATTCACCCCTCCACTTT.